This T cell receptor (beta chain) was documented in a study of blood T cell repertoires in COVID-19. Study background: In each case, the material was cDNA or gDNA derived from T cells, B-cell-depleted T cells, or PBMCs.

The protocol was immunoSEQ multiplex PCR, while the TCRdb copy is restricted to in-frame clones and leaves out a portion. This sample has roughly 250,000 clones, with about 89% found just once. Per the germline V gene, CDR1 is SGHTS and CDR2 is YDEGEE. The CDR3 consists of 15 residues. Trimming took 0 bases from V and 11 from J; bases not matched to a gene: 5. V and J are TRBV5-8 and TRBJ1-6; 10 bases align to TRBD1. This sequence was found in a man younger than 40 with acute or convalescent COVID-19. Sample: peripheral blood. The CDR3 DNA sequence: TGTGCCAGCAGCTTGGGGACAGGGGGGAGTCCACCCCTCCACTTT. This codes for CASSLGTGGSPPLHF.